These T cell receptor beta chains were read from a single sample in a study of blood T cell repertoires in COVID-19. Only in-frame clones appear in the TCRdb table, and some are missing; sequencing was by immunoSEQ multiplex PCR. The table includes about 230,000 clones, 70% to 90% detected once. The material sequenced was peripheral blood. The receptors were gathered from a woman in her 70s with active or convalescent COVID-19. CDR3s include the opening cysteine and the closing phenylalanine or tryptophan. A D gene is named only where the DNA matches it firmly. The listing skips clone size in some rows; elsewhere it reads once, few, many or a size class.

V gene,D gene,J gene,clone size,CDR3 protein,CDR3 DNA
TRBV30,NA,TRBJ2-2,NA,CAWRSGGSGNTGELFF,TGTGCCTGGAGATCCGGGGGTAGCGGGAACACCGGGGAGCTGTTTTTT
TRBV5-4,TRBD2,TRBJ2-2,NA,CASSPSGTSGAGENTGELFF,TGTGCCAGCAGCCCATCCGGGACTAGCGGGGCCGGAGAGAACACCGGGGAGCTGTTTTTT
TRBV30,NA,TRBJ2-7,NA,CAWSVRGAYEQYF,TGTGCCTGGAGTGTACGAGGAGCCTACGAGCAGTACTTC
TRBV6-5,NA,TRBJ2-1,NA,CASTADLYNEQFF,TGTGCCAGCACGGCAGACTTGTACAATGAGCAGTTCTTC
TRBV4-1,NA,TRBJ2-5,NA,CASSQDSSQETQYF,TGCGCCAGCAGCCAAGACTCGTCCCAAGAGACCCAGTACTTC
TRBV27,NA,TRBJ1-1,few,CASSLSRAFGTEAFF,TGTGCCAGCAGTTTATCGCGGGCCTTTGGGACTGAAGCTTTCTTT
TRBV6-5,NA,TRBJ1-1,NA,CASIPDWGTEAFF,TGTGCCAGCATCCCGGACTGGGGAACTGAAGCTTTCTTT
TRBV7-9,NA,TRBJ2-7,NA,CASSPGAGKSYEQYF,TGTGCCAGCAGCCCGGGCGCAGGGAAATCCTACGAGCAGTACTTC
TRBV3-1/TRBV3-2,NA,TRBJ1-2,NA,CASSQVGQGVWGYGYTF,TGTGCCAGCAGCCAAGTAGGGCAGGGCGTATGGGGTTATGGCTACACCTTC
TRBV3-1/TRBV3-2,NA,TRBJ2-3,NA,CASSQDGTDTQYF,TGTGCCAGCAGCCAAGACGGGACAGATACGCAGTATTTT
TRBV30,TRBD1,TRBJ2-3,NA,CAWSQTGTGRVDTQYF,TGTGCCTGGAGTCAAACCGGGACAGGGAGGGTGGATACGCAGTATTTT
TRBV18,TRBD1,TRBJ1-1,NA,CASSPGVRGMNTEAFF,TGTGCCAGCTCACCAGGGGTCAGGGGGATGAACACTGAAGCTTTCTTT
TRBV6-5,NA,TRBJ1-4,few,CASSSGATNEKLFF,TGTGCCAGCAGTAGCGGGGCAACTAATGAAAAACTGTTTTTT
TRBV7-3,TRBD2,TRBJ2-3,NA,CASSPGLAGGTDTQYF,TGTGCCAGCAGCCCAGGACTAGCGGGGGGCACAGATACGCAGTATTTT
TRBV14,NA,TRBJ2-5,NA,CASSQEGLLLETQYF,TGTGCCAGCAGCCAAGAGGGACTTCTCCTCGAGACCCAGTACTTC
TRBV11-2,NA,TRBJ2-3,NA,CASSLGATQYF,TGTGCCAGCAGCCTGGGGGCTACGCAGTATTTT
TRBV6-5,TRBD1,TRBJ2-7,NA,CASRGQGFYEQYF,TGTGCCAGCAGGGGACAGGGGTTCTACGAGCAGTACTTC
TRBV6-5,NA,TRBJ2-5,NA,CASSSLRTDRETQYF,TGTGCCAGCAGTTCGCTGCGGACTGACCGGGAGACCCAGTACTTC
TRBV28,TRBD1,TRBJ1-6,NA,CASGLPGGEESYNSPLHF,TGTGCCAGCGGACTTCCAGGGGGCGAGGAGTCCTATAATTCACCCCTCCACTTT
TRBV7-2,NA,TRBJ1-6,NA,CASSLGPNSPLHF,TGTGCCAGCAGCTTAGGGCCTAATTCACCCCTCCACTTT
TRBV3-1/TRBV3-2,NA,TRBJ1-4,NA,CASSLNFRGEKLFF,TGTGCCAGCAGCCTTAACTTCAGGGGTGAAAAACTGTTTTTT
TRBV7-2,TRBD2,TRBJ2-5,NA,CASSLTGTYGGAQYF,TGTGCCAGCAGCTTAACCGGGACCTACGGGGGGGCCCAGTACTTC
TRBV18,NA,TRBJ2-5,once,CASSPGGPAGIQETQYF,TGTGCCAGCTCACCGGGGGGGCCAGCGGGGATACAAGAGACCCAGTACTTC
TRBV10-3,NA,TRBJ1-1,NA,CAISEGSWGVTEAFF,TGTGCCATCAGTGAGGGGAGCTGGGGGGTCACTGAAGCTTTCTTT
TRBV11-3,NA,TRBJ2-2,NA,CASSPGQPDGELFF,TGTGCCAGCAGCCCCGGACAGCCTGACGGGGAGCTGTTTTTT
TRBV9,NA,TRBJ1-2,NA,CASGRQGDGYTF,TGTGCCAGCGGTAGGCAGGGTGATGGCTACACCTTC
TRBV10-2,NA,TRBJ2-3,NA,CASSRVLTTDTQYF,TGCGCCAGCAGTCGGGTCCTCACCACAGATACGCAGTATTTT
TRBV6-2/TRBV6-3,NA,TRBJ2-7,NA,CASSLGGVPYEQYF,TGTGCCAGCAGCCTCGGGGGAGTCCCCTACGAGCAGTACTTC
TRBV9,TRBD1,TRBJ1-3,NA,CASCRGQGAYTIYF,TGTGCCAGCTGTCGAGGACAGGGGGCCTACACCATATATTTT
TRBV18,NA,TRBJ1-4,NA,CASSHITTNEKLFF,TGTGCCAGCTCACACATCACAACTAATGAAAAACTGTTTTTT
TRBV18,NA,TRBJ2-5,NA,CATSAQQGQETQYF,TGTGCCACCTCGGCCCAGCAGGGACAAGAGACCCAGTACTTC
TRBV19,NA,TRBJ1-5,NA,CASSILRDTYSNQPQHF,TGTGCCAGTAGTATCTTAAGGGACACCTATAGCAATCAGCCCCAGCATTTT
TRBV7-2,NA,TRBJ2-5,NA,CASSFYQETQYF,TGTGCCAGCAGCTTCTACCAAGAGACCCAGTACTTC
TRBV3-1/TRBV3-2,NA,TRBJ2-2,NA,CASSPRRQTTGELFF,TGTGCCAGCAGCCCCAGAAGACAGACAACCGGGGAGCTGTTTTTT
TRBV18,NA,TRBJ2-1,NA,CASSPRGGEQFF,TGTGCCAGCTCACCACGGGGAGGTGAGCAGTTCTTC
TRBV7-2,TRBD2,TRBJ2-7,NA,CASSPRTSGEYEQYF,TGTGCCAGCAGCCCCCGGACTAGCGGGGAATACGAGCAGTACTTC
TRBV11-2,NA,TRBJ1-5,few,CASSRTRSGHF,TGTGCCAGCAGCAGGACCAGGAGCGGGCATTTT
TRBV5-5,TRBD1,TRBJ1-1,NA,CASSLTLTGGSVEAFF,TGTGCCAGCAGCTTGACTCTGACAGGGGGCAGCGTGGAAGCTTTCTTT
TRBV5-1,NA,TRBJ2-7,NA,CASSFEGGLSYEQYF,TGCGCCAGCAGCTTCGAGGGGGGGCTTTCCTACGAGCAGTACTTC
TRBV9,TRBD2,TRBJ2-1,NA,CASSVASGNSYNEQFF,TGTGCCAGCAGCGTAGCTAGCGGGAACTCCTACAATGAGCAGTTCTTC
TRBV9,NA,TRBJ1-2,NA,CASSRLYGYTF,TGTGCCAGCAGCCGACTTTATGGCTACACCTTC
TRBV5-5,NA,TRBJ2-1,NA,CASSLRVPFSYNEQFF,TGTGCCAGCAGCTTAAGAGTTCCCTTTTCTTACAATGAGCAGTTCTTC
TRBV7-6,TRBD2,TRBJ2-1,NA,CASSLVSGLAGGDEQFF,TGTGCCAGCAGCTTAGTTAGTGGACTAGCGGGAGGGGATGAGCAGTTCTTC
TRBV11-3,NA,TRBJ2-1,NA,CASSLVDRSYNEQFF,TGTGCCAGCAGCTTAGTTGACAGAAGTTACAATGAGCAGTTCTTC
TRBV11-2,NA,TRBJ2-5,NA,CASSLEQAETQYF,TGTGCCAGCAGCTTAGAACAGGCGGAGACCCAGTACTTC
TRBV6-2/TRBV6-3,NA,TRBJ1-5,NA,CASSYSSVRYQQPQHF,TGTGCCAGCAGTTACTCCTCGGTGCGGTACCAGCAGCCCCAGCATTTT
TRBV7-2,NA,TRBJ1-6,NA,CASSLVYRSPLHF,TGTGCCAGCAGCTTAGTGTATCGGTCACCCCTCCACTTT
TRBV11-1,NA,TRBJ2-7,NA,CASSLMGTLDSYEQYF,TGTGCCAGCAGCCTCATGGGGACACTAGACTCCTACGAGCAGTACTTC
TRBV9,NA,TRBJ2-2,NA,CASSVRRWQDNTGELFF,TGTGCCAGCAGCGTACGTCGTTGGCAGGATAACACCGGGGAGCTGTTTTTT
TRBV4-1,TRBD2,TRBJ2-3,NA,CASSQDLAGALGTQYF,TGCGCCAGCAGCCAAGATCTAGCGGGGGCCCTAGGTACGCAGTATTTT
TRBV12-5,NA,TRBJ2-3,NA,CASGLGDSGPTDTQYF,TGTGCTAGTGGTTTGGGGGATTCAGGGCCCACAGATACGCAGTATTTT
TRBV5-4,TRBD1,TRBJ2-1,few,CASSLATGSTYNEQFF,TGTGCCAGCAGCTTGGCGACAGGGTCTACCTACAATGAGCAGTTCTTC
TRBV18,TRBD1,TRBJ2-2,NA,CASSPPGQGFTGELFF,TGTGCCAGCTCACCACCGGGACAGGGGTTCACCGGGGAGCTGTTTTTT